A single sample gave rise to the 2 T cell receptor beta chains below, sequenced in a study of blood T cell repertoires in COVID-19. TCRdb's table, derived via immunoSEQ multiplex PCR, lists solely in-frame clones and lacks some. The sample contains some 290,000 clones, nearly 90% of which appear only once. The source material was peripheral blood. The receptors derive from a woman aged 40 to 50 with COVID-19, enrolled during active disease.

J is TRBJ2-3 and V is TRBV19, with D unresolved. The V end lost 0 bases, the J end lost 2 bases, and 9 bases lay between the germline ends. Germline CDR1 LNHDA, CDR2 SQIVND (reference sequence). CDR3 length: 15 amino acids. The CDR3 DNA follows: TGTGCCAGTAGTATAGACAGAGGATACACAGATACGCAGTATTTT. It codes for CASSIDRGYTDTQYF.

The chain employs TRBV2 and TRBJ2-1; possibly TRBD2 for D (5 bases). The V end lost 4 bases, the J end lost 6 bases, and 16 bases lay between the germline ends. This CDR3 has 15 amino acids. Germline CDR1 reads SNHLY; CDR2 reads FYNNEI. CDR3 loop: CASSVRGEYLNEQFF. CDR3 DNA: TGTGCCAGCAGTGTACGGGGAGAATATCTCAATGAGCAGTTCTTC.